Reported below is one T cell receptor beta chain. Its target is not known. This record belongs to a study of PD-L1 blockade in urothelial cancer. Findings and limits, study-wide: Better survival was predicted when blood TCR clonality before treatment fell below the median.

The table came from immunoSEQ multiplex PCR; TCRdb's copy has only in-frame clones and leaves some out. The data contain some 30,000 clones, around 84% of them seen just once; the ten biggest clones take up 1.5% to 2%. The sample here was PBMCs, taken around atezolizumab (anti-PD-L1) treatment. This clonotype originated in a man aged 45-65 years with urothelial cancer.

The CDR3, as DNA: TGCGCCAGCAGCCAAGCTTCTAGCGGGGGACCTCAAGAGACCCAGTACTTC. It translates to CASSQASSGGPQETQYF. V gene TRBV4-1 combines with J gene TRBJ2-5, with 10 nucleotides matching TRBD2. Germline V gene sequence: CDR1 MGHRA, CDR2 YSYEKL. The CDR3 sequence is 17 residues long. J lost 2 bases, V lost 1 base, and 7 bases had no gene match.